This passage covers 25 T cell receptor beta chains from one sample sequenced in a study of OX40 agonist ivuxolimab in advanced cancers. Library prep was done by the immunoSEQ multiplex PCR assay. TCRdb retrieved this table from immuneACCESS and kept in-frame rearrangements only. Not all clones are present; in checked studies, unresolved V genes account for under half, and no reason is known for the remainder. The sample data list about 60,000 clones, and around four fifths of these were observed just once. The ten largest clones capture 2.5% of the sample. The sequences come from CD4+ or CD8+ T cells sorted from blood, collected in a trial of the OX40 agonist ivuxolimab. The receptors shown here come from an adult with an advanced solid tumor such as melanoma, head and neck, liver or kidney cancer.

The table lists this clone with a few counts. The chain couples TRBV28 to TRBJ2-1, with D perhaps matching TRBD1 (6 bases). Germline V gene sequence: CDR1 MDHEN, CDR2 SYDVKM. This CDR3 is 15 amino acids long. V was pared by 3 bases and J by 6 bases, with 15 bases between. CDR3 bases: TGTGCCAGCAGTTTGAGGGGGAAGTGGGGCAATGAGCAGTTCTTC. Its protein product is CASSLRGKWGNEQFF.

The chain uses TRBV21-1 and TRBJ2-7; no DNA check was done on the table's D call, TRBD2. TRBV21-1 is a listed pseudogene. The CDR3 is 15 amino acids. The DNA for the CDR3 is TGTGCCAGCAGCGCCACCAAGACTAGAGAGTACGAGCAGTACTTC. Residues: CASSATKTREYEQYF.

This clone was counted between two and nine times. This CDR3 is CASSLTGNGYTF. The CDR3 DNA follows: TGTGCCAGCAGCTTAACAGGGAATGGCTACACCTTC. The rearrangement links TRBV7-2 to TRBJ1-2; a weak D match, TRBD1 (6 bases). Trimming took off 2 bases at V and 6 bases at J, with 7 bases between the two ends. Germline V CDR1 and CDR2: SGHTA, FQGNSA. There are 12 residues in the CDR3.

This chain connects TRBV27 to TRBJ2-7; D uncertain. Per germline, CDR1 MNHEY and CDR2 SMNVEV (reference sequence). The CDR3 has 15 amino acids. V was shortened by 3 bases and J by 7 bases, with 19 bases between the two germline ends. Here the CDR3 reads CASSFRRAGSAEQYF. The CDR3 DNA sequence: TGTGCCAGCAGTTTCCGACGGGCAGGATCCGCAGAGCAGTACTTC.

J is TRBJ1-5 and V is TRBV5-1; D is uncertain. The CDR3 contains 13 residues. The germline gives CDR1 SGHRS, CDR2 YFSETQ. Trimming stripped 2 bases from V and 0 bases from J, with 3 bases between. DNA for the CDR3: TGCGCCAGCAGCTTCGGTAGCAATCAGCCCCAGCATTTT. Translation gives CASSFGSNQPQHF.

The gene calls are TRBV14 and TRBJ2-7; 8 positions match TRBD1. The CDR3 loop spans 15 amino acids. Losses at the gene ends were 4 bases for V and 5 bases for J; bases not matched to a gene: 10. The germline V gene encodes CDR1 SGHDN and CDR2 FVKESK. CDR3 region: CASSPLAGQGHEQYF. The CDR3 region has the DNA TGTGCCAGCAGCCCTCTAGCCGGACAGGGTCACGAGCAGTACTTC.

This clone is labeled medium-sized. This sequence joins TRBV7-2 and TRBJ2-3; TRBD2 might be the D (5 bases). Germline CDR1 SGHTA, CDR2 FQGNSA. The CDR3 is 14 residues long. The germline V and J ends were trimmed by 3 bases and 2 bases, with 9 bases remaining between them. CDR3 in amino acids: CASSLAGHTDTQYF. CDR3 sequence (DNA): TGTGCCAGCAGCTTGGCGGGCCACACAGATACGCAGTATTTT.

V is TRBV19 and J is TRBJ2-5; 11 bases map to TRBD2. The germline V gene encodes CDR1 LNHDA and CDR2 SQIVND (reference sequence). After removal of 3 bases from V and 2 bases from J, the junction contained 5 bases not matched to a gene. This CDR3 contains 16 residues. The CDR3: CASSIPRLAGQETQYF. In nucleotides, the CDR3 is TGTGCCAGTAGTATTCCCCGACTAGCGGGGCAAGAGACCCAGTACTTC.

The chain has TRBV11-2 and TRBJ2-7; TRBD2 matches 14 bases. The V gene end was trimmed by 9 bases and the J gene end by 3 bases; junction bases not matched to a gene: 7. Germline V gene data show CDR1 as SGHAT and CDR2 as FQNNGV. The CDR3 spans 15 residues. CDR3 nucleotide sequence: TGTGCCAGTGGGACTAGCGGGAGTACAGTCTACGAGCAGTACTTC. Protein: CASGTSGSTVYEQYF.

DNA of the CDR3: TGTGCCAGCAGCCAAGATCGGGGAGGGGATACGCAGTATTTT. Protein sequence: CASSQDRGGDTQYF. V is TRBV4-2 and J is TRBJ2-3; TRBD2 aligns across 7 bases. V lost 0 bases, J lost 6 bases, and 3 bases stayed unmatched. Germline V CDR1 and CDR2: LGHNA, YNFKEQ. This CDR3 is 14 amino acids long.

This clone was seen a single time. The rearrangement joins TRBV29-1 to TRBJ2-7, with D perhaps being TRBD1 or TRBD2 (5 bases each). In germline, CDR1 is SQVTM, CDR2 ANQGSEA. Trimming left V 5 bases short and J 1 base short, with 18 bases between. This CDR3 spans 15 amino acids. CDR3 sequence reads: CSVHPGPPRSYEQYF. Written as DNA, the CDR3 is TGCAGCGTTCATCCGGGACCCCCGCGGTCCTACGAGCAGTACTTC.

This clone has a handful of counts. This chain connects TRBV4-1 to TRBJ2-1; maybe TRBD2 (5 bases). The CDR3 is 17 amino acids. Germline V gene data show CDR1 as MGHRA and CDR2 as YSYEKL. V was shortened by 0 bases and J by 4 bases, with 16 bases between the two germline ends. The CDR3, as DNA: TGCGCCAGCAGCCAAGAGGAGGCCCTCGCCCCTTACAATGAGCAGTTCTTC. Residues: CASSQEEALAPYNEQFF.

V gene TRBV18 combines with J gene TRBJ1-3; D remains ambiguous. The CDR3 is 13 residues long. Trimming took off 0 bases at V and 4 bases at J, with 4 bases between the two ends. From germline, CDR1 is KGHSH and CDR2 LQKENI. The CDR3 region is CASSPPPGNTIYF. CDR3 sequence (DNA): TGTGCCAGCTCACCACCGCCGGGAAACACCATATATTTT.

The chain combines TRBV5-4 with TRBJ1-1, with TRBD1 as a possible D gene (6 bases). Germline assignment: CDR1 SGHNT and CDR2 YYREEE (reference sequence). This CDR3 spans 12 amino acids. The ends were cut back, 2 bases at V and 8 bases at J, with 10 bases in the middle. The CDR3 DNA follows: TGTGCCAGCAGCTTCACAGGGCAAGAAGCTTTCTTT. This sequence encodes CASSFTGQEAFF. Together with reference TRBV5-4 and TRBJ1-1, the CDR3 gives the full variable domain: ETGVTQSPTHLIKTRGQQVTLRCSSQSGHNTVSWYQQALGQGPQFIFQYYREEENGRGNFPPRFSGLQFPNYSSELNVNALELDDSALYLCASSFTGQEAFFGQGTRLTVV.

The chain joins TRBV5-1 to TRBJ2-3, with D perhaps matching TRBD1 or TRBD2 (6 bases each). Germline lookup yields CDR1 SGHRS and CDR2 YFSETQ. The V end was cut by 0 bases, the J end by 3 bases, with 11 bases between. The length of the CDR3 is 15 residues. CDR3 coding DNA: TGCGCCAGCAGCTTGGACAGGGCGGGAACAGATACGCAGTATTTT. It is translated as CASSLDRAGTDTQYF.

The chain is built from TRBV29-1 and TRBJ1-2; D gene unclear. V lost 5 bases and J 2 bases, leaving 12 bases between the germline ends. Germline CDR1 SQVTM, CDR2 ANQGSEA. This CDR3 spans 13 amino acids. The CDR3 region has the DNA TGCAGCGTTTCGGAGCTCGGAAACTATGGCTACACCTTC. Protein sequence: CSVSELGNYGYTF.

CDR3 protein: CASSGGLVAGELFF. For the CDR3, the DNA is TGTGCCAGTAGTGGAGGACTAGTCGCCGGGGAGCTGTTTTTT. This chain uses TRBV19 with TRBJ2-2; 7 bases are shared with TRBD2. CDR1 is LNHDA and CDR2 is SQIVND in the germline V gene (reference sequence). The V gene end was trimmed by 5 bases and the J gene end by 6 bases; junction bases not matched to a gene: 6. CDR3 length: 14 residues.

This chain joins TRBV5-1 and TRBJ1-1, with 9 positions matching TRBD1. CDR1 and CDR2 (germline): SGHRS, YFSETQ. This CDR3 comprises 16 residues. V gave up 3 bases and J gave up 1 base; unmatched junction bases: 7. This chain's CDR3 is CASSSYRTGENTEAFF. In DNA, the CDR3 is TGCGCCAGCAGCTCATACCGGACAGGGGAGAACACTGAAGCTTTCTTT.

CDR3: CVRSLADAQGAGELFF. DNA for the CDR3: TGTGTCAGAAGCTTAGCGGACGCTCAAGGTGCCGGGGAGCTGTTTTTT. This sequence joins TRBV7-5 and TRBJ2-2. TRBV7-5 is shown as a pseudogene. The CDR3 runs to 16 residues.

The rearrangement uses TRBV5-4 and TRBJ2-3; 8 bases fit TRBD2. The CDR3 loop spans 16 amino acids. V shed 2 bases, J shed 0 bases, and the junction held 5 bases outside the gene matches. Germline V lookup: CDR1 SGHNT, CDR2 YYREEE (reference sequence). In DNA, the CDR3 is TGTGCCAGCAGCTTATATAGCGGGACTAGCACAGATACGCAGTATTTT. It codes for CASSLYSGTSTDTQYF.

V usage is TRBV18 and J usage is TRBJ2-2; D remains ambiguous. Looked up from germline, CDR1 is KGHSH and CDR2 is LQKENI. This CDR3 has 15 residues. V dropped 3 bases and J dropped 1 base, with 9 bases sitting between them. DNA for the CDR3: TGTGCCAGCTCACCCGGAATAGGGAACACCGGGGAGCTGTTTTTT. Its protein is CASSPGIGNTGELFF.

The chain is built from TRBV10-3 and TRBJ2-7; 10 positions match TRBD2. There are 15 residues in the CDR3. Germline-derived CDR1 and CDR2 are ENHRY and SYGVKD. J gave up 3 bases and V 2 bases, and 4 bases lay outside the gene matches. The CDR3 DNA reads TGTGCCATCAGTGAGAGGGTAGCGGGGGGCTACGAGCAGTACTTC. This gives the protein CAISERVAGGYEQYF.

V and J are TRBV15 and TRBJ1-5; D might be TRBD1 (5 bases). The CDR3 runs 17 residues. Germline V CDR1 and CDR2: LNHNV, YYDKDF (reference sequence). Trimming took 3 bases from V and 0 from J, leaving 15 bases between them. In DNA, the CDR3 is TGTGCCACCAGCAGTCCTCTCGGTGGGACTAGCAATCAGCCCCAGCATTTT. Residues: CATSSPLGGTSNQPQHF.

The V call is TRBV15, the J call TRBJ1-1, with D tentatively TRBD1 (6 bases). The CDR3 extends over 16 amino acids. V lost 1 base and J lost 3, with 15 bases in between. Germline CDR1 is LNHNV and CDR2 is YYDKDF (reference sequence). In DNA, the CDR3 is TGTGCCACCAGCAGAGTTCCACTTGGGGGCCACACTGAAGCTTTCTTT. Protein sequence: CATSRVPLGGHTEAFF.

The CDR3, as DNA: TGTGCCAGCAGTTTCCGGACTAGCGGCTCCTACGAGCAGTACTTC. It translates to CASSFRTSGSYEQYF. The rearrangement joins TRBV28 to TRBJ2-7, with TRBD2 matching over 10 bases. Germline V gives CDR1 MDHEN, CDR2 SYDVKM. The V and J ends lost 3 bases and 0 bases, in that order; junction bases with no gene match: 2. This CDR3 has 15 amino acids. Filled out from reference TRBV28 and TRBJ2-7, the complete variable domain reads DVKVTQSSRYLVKRTGEKVFLECVQDMDHENMFWYRQDPGLGLRLIYFSYDVKMKEKGDIPEGYSVSREKKERFSLILESASTNQTSMYLCASSFRTSGSYEQYFGPGTRLTVT.